The 24 T cell receptor beta chains below were found in one sample sequenced in a study of blood T cell repertoires in COVID-19. Clones were sequenced by immunoSEQ multiplex PCR, and TCRdb holds only the in-frame ones, with some missing. The table has 130,000 or so clones, approximately 90% seen once. Sequencing input: peripheral blood. These receptors all come from a man aged 60 to 69 with COVID-19, enrolled during active disease.

This rearrangement joins TRBV23-1 to TRBJ2-7; the D gene is possibly TRBD2 (6 bases). TRBV23-1 is noted as an ORF with a role that remains uncertain. This CDR3 spans 20 amino acids. The V end was cut by 0 bases, the J end by 4 bases, with 28 bases between. This CDR3 is CASSQSRWVLIRSSGYEQYF. DNA of the CDR3: TGCGCCAGCAGTCAATCTCGGTGGGTTTTGATTAGAAGTAGCGGATACGAGCAGTACTTC.

The count of this clone is one. V gene TRBV7-9 combines with J gene TRBJ2-1; TRBD2 matches at 8 bases. With 5 bases clipped from V and 8 bases from J, the junction kept 5 bases outside the gene matches. From germline, CDR1 is SEHNR and CDR2 FQNEAQ (reference sequence). This CDR3 region has 13 residues. The CDR3, as DNA: TGTGCCAGCAGCCCGGGGGGGCCGGATGAGCAGTTCTTC. This sequence encodes CASSPGGPDEQFF.

J is TRBJ2-6 and V is TRBV5-1; the D is unclear. Germline CDR1 reads SGHRS; CDR2 reads YFSETQ. The CDR3 spans 15 residues. Deletions cut 0 bases from V and 4 bases from J, with 8 bases between. The CDR3 loop reads CASSLVFRGANVLTF. The CDR3 DNA reads as TGCGCCAGCAGCTTGGTATTCCGGGGGGCCAACGTCCTGACTTTC.

The chain links TRBV5-4 to TRBJ1-6; 10 nucleotides align to TRBD1. The germline V gene has CDR1 SGHNT and CDR2 YYREEE (reference sequence). The CDR3 runs to 14 residues. V shed 4 bases, J shed 14 bases, and the junction held 9 bases outside the gene matches. The CDR3 region is CASSLGQGLASLHF. Here the CDR3 DNA reads TGTGCCAGCAGCCTGGGACAGGGGCTTGCATCCCTCCACTTT.

The chain recombines TRBV5-1 with TRBJ1-1; D is unclear. CDR3 size: 12 residues. Looked up from germline, CDR1 is SGHRS and CDR2 is YFSETQ. The V gene lost 4 bases and the J gene lost 8 bases, with 12 bases spanning the gap. In DNA form, the CDR3 reads TGCGCCAGCAGCCCCGGCGGTGGGGAAGCTTTCTTT. It yields the protein CASSPGGGEAFF.

The CDR3 nucleotides read TGTGCCATCAGTGCGAAGCAGAACACTGAAGCTTTCTTT. Its translation: CAISAKQNTEAFF. The J gene is TRBJ1-1, the V gene TRBV10-3, with D unclear. V lost 4 bases to trimming and J lost 1 base, with 7 bases between them. The CDR3 is 13 residues long. The germline V gene has CDR1 ENHRY and CDR2 SYGVKD.

J is TRBJ2-3 and V is TRBV10-3; 9 bases fit TRBD2. CDR1 is ENHRY, CDR2 SYGVKD, per germline. This CDR3 region has 19 residues. Germline trimming cut 0 bases from V and 0 bases from J; bases unmatched to any gene: 10. The CDR3 coding sequence is TGTGCCATCAGTGAGTCAACTAGCGGGTACCTCGGAAGCACAGATACGCAGTATTTT. It yields the protein CAISESTSGYLGSTDTQYF.

A few counts support this clone. The chain employs TRBV10-3 and TRBJ1-2, with a possible D match to TRBD1 (5 bases). The germline V gene encodes CDR1 ENHRY and CDR2 SYGVKD. The CDR3 covers 14 residues. Trimming removed 6 bases at V and 7 bases at J, with 18 bases between. CDR3 DNA: TGTGCCATCAGGTCGAGCGGCAGGGACTCTGGCTACACCTTC. This encodes CAIRSSGRDSGYTF.

V gene TRBV27 combines with J gene TRBJ1-1, with 8 bases lining up with TRBD1. This CDR3 contains 14 residues. Germline CDR1 is MNHEY and CDR2 is SMNVEV (reference sequence). Unmatched junction bases numbered 9, after V lost 6 bases and J lost 6 bases. CDR3 sequence reads: CASRGRTGRAEAFF. The CDR3 bases are TGTGCCAGCAGGGGGAGGACAGGGAGGGCTGAAGCTTTCTTT.

The gene calls are TRBV29-1 and TRBJ1-2; TRBD1 is a possible D gene (5 bases). CDR3 length equals 14 residues. Germline CDR1 is SQVTM and CDR2 is ANQGSEA. Trimming took 6 bases from V and 3 from J, leaving 17 bases between them. CDR3 region: CSVGQPDRYYGYTF. The CDR3 DNA reads as TGCAGCGTCGGCCAACCTGACAGATACTATGGCTACACCTTC.

V usage is TRBV27 and J usage is TRBJ2-7; D ambiguous. V dropped 1 base and J dropped 1 base, with 5 bases sitting between them. Germline values: CDR1 MNHEY, CDR2 SMNVEV (reference sequence). The CDR3 totals 13 residues. As DNA, the CDR3 is TGTGCCAGCAGTTTATATGAGTCCTACGAGCAGTACTTC. As protein: CASSLYESYEQYF.

The rearrangement joins TRBV6-1 to TRBJ1-2; D is ambiguous. Trimming left V 3 bases short and J 8 bases short, with 10 bases between. Germline CDR1 reads MNHNS; CDR2 reads SASEGT. This CDR3 has 12 amino acids. CDR3 coding DNA: TGTGCCAGCAGTGACCCGTCGAGGGGCTACACCTTC. This gives the protein CASSDPSRGYTF.

CDR3 sequence: CASSLSGVGGNTIYF. The CDR3 region has the DNA TGCGCCAGCAGCTTGTCCGGGGTAGGAGGAAACACCATATATTTT. The gene calls are TRBV5-1 and TRBJ1-3; no definite D call. Trimming pared 1 base from V and 4 bases from J, leaving 12 bases between. The CDR3 loop spans 15 amino acids. Germline assignment: CDR1 SGHRS and CDR2 YFSETQ.

This chain uses TRBV6-6 with TRBJ1-2; maybe TRBD1 (6 bases). V was shortened by 7 bases and J by 5 bases, with 17 bases between the two germline ends. CDR3 length equals 14 residues. CDR1 MNHNY and CDR2 SVGAGI come from the germline V gene (reference sequence). The CDR3 DNA reads TGTGCCAGCACCCTGGACAGCGAGACTTATGGCTACACCTTC. The encoded protein is CASTLDSETYGYTF.

The rearrangement links TRBV7-9 to TRBJ1-3; D unclear. The CDR3 is made up of 14 amino acids. Germline loops: CDR1 SEHNR, CDR2 FQNEAQ (reference sequence). Trimming left V 1 base short and J 0 bases short, with 4 bases between. The DNA of the CDR3 is TGTGCCAGCAGCTTAGTTATCTCTGGAAACACCATATATTTT. Its protein product is CASSLVISGNTIYF.

The rearrangement links TRBV4-1 to TRBJ1-6, with TRBD1 identical over 9 bases. Germline CDR1 reads MGHRA; CDR2 reads YSYEKL. The CDR3 contains 16 residues. V lost 2 bases to trimming and J lost 7 bases; unmatched junction nucleotides: 6. CDR3 loop: CASSQQGQGGNSPLHF. CDR3 coding DNA: TGCGCCAGCAGCCAACAGGGACAGGGAGGCAATTCACCCCTCCACTTT.

This clone has just a few counts. CDR3 loop: CACHGDDRYGYTF. In DNA form, the CDR3 reads TGTGCCTGTCACGGGGATGACCGGTATGGCTACACCTTC. This chain connects TRBV30 to TRBJ1-2; D is uncertain. Trimming took 6 bases from V and 5 from J, leaving 16 bases between them. Germline CDR1 reads GTSNPN; CDR2 reads SVGIG (reference sequence). The CDR3 loop spans 13 amino acids. Supplemented by reference TRBV30 and TRBJ1-2, the full variable domain reads SQTIHQWPATLVQPVGSPLSLECTVEGTSNPNLYWYRQAAGRGLQLLFYSVGIGQISSEVPQNLSASRPQDRQFILSSKKLLLSDSGFYLCACHGDDRYGYTFGSGTRLTVV.

This chain connects TRBV4-3 to TRBJ2-1; 9 bases match TRBD2. With V trimmed by 2 bases and J by 8 bases, 4 bases remained unmatched. This CDR3 spans 14 amino acids. Germline assignment: CDR1 LGHNA and CDR2 YSLEER. The CDR3 nucleotides read TGCGCCAGCAGCCAACTAGCGGGGATCGATGAGCAGTTCTTC. Residues: CASSQLAGIDEQFF.

The table lists this clone with a few counts. The chain has TRBV5-1 and TRBJ1-2; a possible D gene is TRBD1 (5 bases). CDR1 is SGHRS, CDR2 YFSETQ, per germline. V lost 7 bases, J lost 6 bases, and 22 bases lay in between. The length of the CDR3 is 15 residues. The CDR3 here is CASGITGAIPDGYTF. As DNA, the CDR3 is TGCGCCAGCGGGATTACTGGGGCTATACCCGATGGCTACACCTTC.

The rearrangement links TRBV25-1 to TRBJ2-3; 7 nucleotides agree with TRBD1. V gave up 1 base and J gave up 9 bases; unmatched junction bases: 7. The CDR3 has 14 residues. Germline V gene lookup returns CDR1 MGHDK and CDR2 SYGVNS. CDR3 region: CASSESGTAHTQYF. CDR3 in DNA: TGTGCCAGCAGTGAATCAGGGACAGCCCACACGCAGTATTTT.

This chain uses TRBV7-6 with TRBJ1-3; TRBD1 matches at 11 bases. The CDR3 is made up of 16 amino acids. V gave up 2 bases and J gave up 4 bases; unmatched junction bases: 4. CDR1 and CDR2 (germline): SGHVS, FNYEAQ. CDR3 protein: CASSLPGQGEGNTIYF. The DNA for the CDR3 is TGTGCCAGCAGCTTACCGGGACAGGGGGAAGGAAACACCATATATTTT. Combining the CDR3 with reference TRBV7-6 and TRBJ1-3 gives the whole variable domain GAGVSQSPRYKVTKRGQDVALRCDPISGHVSLYWYRQALGQGPEFLTYFNYEAQQDKSGLPNDRFSAERPEGSISTLTIQRTEQRDSAMYRCASSLPGQGEGNTIYFGEGSWLTVV.

This chain joins TRBV4-2 and TRBJ2-7, with TRBD2 matching over 10 bases. The germline V gene encodes CDR1 LGHNA and CDR2 YNFKEQ. The CDR3 is 15 residues long. Trimming cost V 0 bases and J 3 bases; bases outside gene matches: 2. The CDR3 loop reads CASSQELAGVYEQYF. The CDR3 DNA reads TGTGCCAGCAGCCAAGAGCTAGCGGGGGTCTACGAGCAGTACTTC.

The chain uses TRBV7-3 and TRBJ1-3, with D possibly matching TRBD1 (6 bases). This CDR3 has 15 amino acids. Trimming removed 10 bases from V and 0 bases from J, with 16 bases in between. CDR1 and CDR2 from the germline V gene are SGHTA and FQGTGA. The chain's CDR3 is CANDRQACSGNTIYF. DNA for the CDR3: TGTGCCAACGATAGACAGGCCTGCTCTGGAAACACCATATATTTT.

Comments on this clone: Other DNA sequences of this sample code for an identical CDR3. The rearrangement joins TRBV6-1 to TRBJ1-2; D perhaps matches TRBD1 (5 bases). The germline V gene has CDR1 MNHNS and CDR2 SASEGT. Trimming cost V 1 base and J 4 bases, with 10 bases left between them. The CDR3 extends over 14 amino acids. The CDR3 loop reads CASSEVRTSYGYTF. CDR3 bases: TGTGCCAGCAGTGAAGTGAGGACAAGCTATGGCTACACCTTC.